Sequencing of this T cell receptor (beta chain) was carried out in a study of T cell responses to AZD1222 COVID-19 vaccine. The CDR3 has 13 residues. The germline gives CDR1 LNHNV, CDR2 YYDKDF (reference sequence). V lost 5 bases, J lost 5 bases, and 12 bases lay in between. The repertoire was sequenced with immunoSEQ multiplex PCR; TCRdb's copy has only in-frame clones and lacks some. Among under 150,000 clones, under 95% were seen once, and the ten largest hold 1.5% to 2%. Sequencing was performed on peripheral blood, taken on day 0 of AZD1222 vaccination. This TCR was recovered from an adult in good health. The J gene is TRBJ1-1, the V gene TRBV15; D gene unclear. The CDR3 DNA reads as TGTGCCACCAGCCTCGGGGTTTTGACTGAAGCTTTCTTT. Protein: CATSLGVLTEAFF. The full variable domain, its missing parts supplied by reference TRBV15 and TRBJ1-1, is DAMVIQNPRYQVTQFGKPVTLSCSQTLNHNVMYWYQQKSSQAPKLLFHYYDKDFNNEADTPDNFQSRRPNTSFCFLDIRSPGLGDTAMYLCATSLGVLTEAFFGQGTRLTVV.